These 11 T cell receptor beta chains share one sample of origin, sequenced in a study of blood T cell repertoires in COVID-19. Measured with immunoSEQ multiplex PCR; TCRdb has only the in-frame clones, and not every one. The table shows 100,000 to 150,000 clones, with around 88% occurring only once. Sequencing used peripheral blood. Receptors originate from a human donor in a cohort sampled during active COVID-19.

Only one count was recorded for this clone. This chain links TRBV6-1 with TRBJ2-5; tentative D call: TRBD1 (6 bases). Between the trimmed V and J ends, which lost 3 bases and 5 bases, there was a span of 19 bases. The CDR3 loop spans 16 amino acids. CDR1 and CDR2 from the germline V gene are MNHNS and SASEGT. In DNA form, the CDR3 reads TGTGCCAGCAGTGATCGGGACATACATCTGGAGGAGACCCAGTACTTC. It encodes CASSDRDIHLEETQYF.

This clone was picked up one time. The chain has TRBV6-5 and TRBJ2-7; 15 bases fit TRBD2. CDR1 and CDR2 (germline): MNHEY, SVGAGI. V gave up 10 bases and J gave up 4 bases; unmatched junction bases: 2. CDR3 length: 13 residues. The DNA of the CDR3 is TGTGCCATAGGGACTAGCGGGAGGTACGAGCAGTACTTC. It translates to CAIGTSGRYEQYF.

As concerns this clone: A read error may produce the germline difference seen at one junction end. The chain joins TRBV12-3 or TRBV12-4 to TRBJ2-1, with D unclear. This CDR3 comprises 11 residues. The CDR3, as DNA: TGTGCCAGCAGTTACTACGATGAGCAGTTCTTC. It codes for CASSYYDEQFF.

V gene TRBV28 combines with J gene TRBJ1-5; 9 nucleotides match TRBD1. The CDR3 is 14 residues long. Trimming took 3 bases from V and 4 from J; bases not matched to a gene: 1. Germline loops: CDR1 MDHEN, CDR2 SYDVKM. The CDR3 loop reads CASSLGQGNQPQHF. CDR3 nucleotides: TGTGCCAGCAGTTTGGGACAGGGAAATCAGCCCCAGCATTTT.

This clone was detected a few times. The J gene is TRBJ1-2, the V gene TRBV2; 9 bases align to TRBD1. Germline V lookup: CDR1 SNHLY, CDR2 FYNNEI. The V and J ends lost 5 bases and 5 bases, in that order; junction bases with no gene match: 9. The CDR3 consists of 15 residues. This CDR3 is CASSPQGAIRYGYTF. The DNA of the CDR3 is TGTGCCAGCAGTCCACAGGGGGCTATTCGATATGGCTACACCTTC.

J is TRBJ2-2 and V is TRBV7-2; D unresolved. This CDR3 has 15 amino acids. Trimming removed 1 base at V and 0 bases at J, with 6 bases between. The germline V gene encodes CDR1 SGHTA and CDR2 FQGNSA. The CDR3 DNA follows: TGTGCCAGCAGCTTAGAACACCCGAACACCGGGGAGCTGTTTTTT. Amino acid sequence: CASSLEHPNTGELFF. Using reference TRBV7-2 and TRBJ2-2 for the parts outside the CDR3, the full variable domain is GAGVSQSPSNKVTEKGKDVELRCDPISGHTALYWYRQSLGQGLEFLIYFQGNSAPDKSGLPSDRFSAERTGGSVSTLTIQRTQQEDSAVYLCASSLEHPNTGELFFGEGSRLTVL.

V and J are TRBV6-2 or TRBV6-3 and TRBJ1-5; 7 positions match TRBD1. V shed 6 bases, J shed 7 bases, and the junction held 9 bases outside the gene matches. This CDR3 contains 14 residues. Germline V CDR1 and CDR2: MNHEY, SVGEGT. CDR3 residues: CASSRGQLGQPQHF. The CDR3 nucleotides read TGTGCCAGCAGCCGGGGACAGCTAGGGCAGCCCCAGCATTTT.

The chain uses TRBV13 and TRBJ1-5, with 7 bases identical to TRBD1. The V segment lost 3 bases and the J segment 2 bases; nucleotides outside the gene matches: 13. This CDR3 region has 18 residues. Germline lookup yields CDR1 PRHDT and CDR2 FYEKMQ (reference sequence). The CDR3 bases are TGTGCCAGCAGCTTCAATCGACAGGGTAGTTTAGGCAATCAGCCCCAGCATTTT. It codes for CASSFNRQGSLGNQPQHF.

This clone was detected a few times. The J gene is TRBJ1-5, the V gene TRBV12-3 or TRBV12-4; D is ambiguous. This CDR3 spans 13 amino acids. Trimming took off 5 bases at V and 6 bases at J, with 11 bases between the two ends. Written as DNA, the CDR3 is TGTGCCAGCAGTCGGCAGGAGGGTCAGCCCCAGCATTTT. This sequence encodes CASSRQEGQPQHF.

The CDR3 nucleotides read TGTGCCAGCTCACCAGACAGGGCTAGCAATCAGCCCCAGCATTTT. Amino acids: CASSPDRASNQPQHF. V gene TRBV18 combines with J gene TRBJ1-5; 7 nucleotides agree with TRBD1. The V and J ends lost 2 bases and 0 bases, in that order; junction bases with no gene match: 1. Germline-derived CDR1 and CDR2 are KGHSH and LQKENI. The CDR3 has 15 residues.

The DNA for the CDR3 is TGTGCCAGCAGACTGGGACAATTTGCAACTAATGAAAAACTGTTTTTT. Translation gives CASRLGQFATNEKLFF. The chain has TRBV28 and TRBJ1-4; D possibly corresponds to TRBD1 (6 bases). The CDR3 spans 16 residues. The germline V and J ends were trimmed by 6 bases and 0 bases, with 14 bases remaining between them. From germline, CDR1 is MDHEN and CDR2 SYDVKM.